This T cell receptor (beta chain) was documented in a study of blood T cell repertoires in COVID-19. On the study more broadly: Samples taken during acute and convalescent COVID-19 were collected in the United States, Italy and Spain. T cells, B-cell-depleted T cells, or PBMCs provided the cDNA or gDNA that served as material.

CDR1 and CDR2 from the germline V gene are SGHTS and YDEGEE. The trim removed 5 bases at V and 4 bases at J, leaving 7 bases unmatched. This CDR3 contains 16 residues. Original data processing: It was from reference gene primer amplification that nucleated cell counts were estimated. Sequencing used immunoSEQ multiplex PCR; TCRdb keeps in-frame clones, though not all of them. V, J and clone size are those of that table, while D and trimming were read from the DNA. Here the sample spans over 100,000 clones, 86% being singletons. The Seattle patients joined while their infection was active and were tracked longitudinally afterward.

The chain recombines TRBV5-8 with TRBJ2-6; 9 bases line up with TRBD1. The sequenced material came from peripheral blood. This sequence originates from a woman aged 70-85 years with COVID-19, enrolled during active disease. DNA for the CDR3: TGTGCCAGCAGTCGTGACAGGGGGAACGGGGCCAACGTCCTGACTTTC. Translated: CASSRDRGNGANVLTF.